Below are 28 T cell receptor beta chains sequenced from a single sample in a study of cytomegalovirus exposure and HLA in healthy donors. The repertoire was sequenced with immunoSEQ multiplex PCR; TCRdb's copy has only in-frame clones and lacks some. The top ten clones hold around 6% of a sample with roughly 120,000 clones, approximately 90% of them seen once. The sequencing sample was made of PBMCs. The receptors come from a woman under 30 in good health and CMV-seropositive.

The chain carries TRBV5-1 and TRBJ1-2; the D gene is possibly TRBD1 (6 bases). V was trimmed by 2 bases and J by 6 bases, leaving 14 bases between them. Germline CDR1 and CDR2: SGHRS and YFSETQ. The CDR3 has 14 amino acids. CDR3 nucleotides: TGCGCCAGCAGCTTAGACACAGGGTTCGATGGCTACACCTTC. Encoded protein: CASSLDTGFDGYTF.

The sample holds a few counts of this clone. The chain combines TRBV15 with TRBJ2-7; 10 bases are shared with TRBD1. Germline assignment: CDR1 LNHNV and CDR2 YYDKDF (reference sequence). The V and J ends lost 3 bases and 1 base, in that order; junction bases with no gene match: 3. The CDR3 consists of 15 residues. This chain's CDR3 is CATSRGGQGSYEQYF. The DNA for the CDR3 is TGTGCCACCAGCAGGGGGGGACAGGGGTCCTACGAGCAGTACTTC.

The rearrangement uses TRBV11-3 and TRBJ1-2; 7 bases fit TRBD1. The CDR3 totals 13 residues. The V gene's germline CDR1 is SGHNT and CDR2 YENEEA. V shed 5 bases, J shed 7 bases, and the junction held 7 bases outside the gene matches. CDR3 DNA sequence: TGTGCCAGCAGCACTTCCAGGGGGTTTGGCTACACCTTC. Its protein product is CASSTSRGFGYTF.

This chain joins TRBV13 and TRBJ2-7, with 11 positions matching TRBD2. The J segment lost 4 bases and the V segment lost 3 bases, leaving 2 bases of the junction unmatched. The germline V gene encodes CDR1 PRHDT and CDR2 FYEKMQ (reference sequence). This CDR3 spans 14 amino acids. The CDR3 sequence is CASSLGTSGYEQYF. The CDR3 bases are TGTGCCAGCAGCTTGGGGACTAGCGGTTACGAGCAGTACTTC.

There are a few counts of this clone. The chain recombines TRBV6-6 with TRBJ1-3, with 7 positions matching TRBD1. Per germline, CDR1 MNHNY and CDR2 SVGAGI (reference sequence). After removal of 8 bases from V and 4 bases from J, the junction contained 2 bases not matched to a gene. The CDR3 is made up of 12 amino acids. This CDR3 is CASGTVGNTIYF. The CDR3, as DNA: TGTGCCAGCGGGACAGTAGGAAACACCATATATTTT.

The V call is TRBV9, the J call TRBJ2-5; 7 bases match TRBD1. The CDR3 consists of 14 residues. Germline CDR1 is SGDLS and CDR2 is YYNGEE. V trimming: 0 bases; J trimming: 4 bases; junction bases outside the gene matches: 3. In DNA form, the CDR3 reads TGTGCCAGCAGCGTAGCGGGGACAGCAGAGACCCAGTACTTC. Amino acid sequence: CASSVAGTAETQYF.

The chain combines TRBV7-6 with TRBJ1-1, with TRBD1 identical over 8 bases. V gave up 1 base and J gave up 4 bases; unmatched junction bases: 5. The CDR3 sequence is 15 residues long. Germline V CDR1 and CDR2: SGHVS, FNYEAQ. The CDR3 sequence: CASSLGTGGSTEAFF. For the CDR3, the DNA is TGTGCCAGCAGCTTAGGAACAGGGGGTAGCACTGAAGCTTTCTTT. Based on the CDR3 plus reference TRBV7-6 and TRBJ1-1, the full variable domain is GAGVSQSPRYKVTKRGQDVALRCDPISGHVSLYWYRQALGQGPEFLTYFNYEAQQDKSGLPNDRFSAERPEGSISTLTIQRTEQRDSAMYRCASSLGTGGSTEAFFGQGTRLTVV.

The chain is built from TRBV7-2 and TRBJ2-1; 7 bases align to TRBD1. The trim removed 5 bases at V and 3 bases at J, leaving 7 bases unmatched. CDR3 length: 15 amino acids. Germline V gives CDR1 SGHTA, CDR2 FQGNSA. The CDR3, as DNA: TGTGCCAGCAGCCAACGACAGGGATACTACAATGAGCAGTTCTTC. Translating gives CASSQRQGYYNEQFF.

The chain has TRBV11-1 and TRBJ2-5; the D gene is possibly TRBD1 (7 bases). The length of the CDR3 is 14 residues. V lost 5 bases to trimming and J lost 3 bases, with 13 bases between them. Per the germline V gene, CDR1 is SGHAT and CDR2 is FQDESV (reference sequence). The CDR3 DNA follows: TGTGCCAGCAGCACCTCCAGGGGGGAAGAGACCCAGTACTTC. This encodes CASSTSRGEETQYF.

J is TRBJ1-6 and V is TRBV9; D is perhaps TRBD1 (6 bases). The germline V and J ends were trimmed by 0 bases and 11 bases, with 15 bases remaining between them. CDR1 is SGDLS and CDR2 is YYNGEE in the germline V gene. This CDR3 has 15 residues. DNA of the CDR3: TGTGCCAGCAGCGTAGGGACGAGACAGGAGACACCCCTCCACTTT. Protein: CASSVGTRQETPLHF.

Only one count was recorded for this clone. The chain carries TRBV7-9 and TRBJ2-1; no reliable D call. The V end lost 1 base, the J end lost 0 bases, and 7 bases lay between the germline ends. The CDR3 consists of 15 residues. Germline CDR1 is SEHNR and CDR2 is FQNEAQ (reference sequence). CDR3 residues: CASSLGLSSYNEQFF. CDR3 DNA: TGTGCCAGCAGCTTAGGCCTCAGCTCCTACAATGAGCAGTTCTTC.

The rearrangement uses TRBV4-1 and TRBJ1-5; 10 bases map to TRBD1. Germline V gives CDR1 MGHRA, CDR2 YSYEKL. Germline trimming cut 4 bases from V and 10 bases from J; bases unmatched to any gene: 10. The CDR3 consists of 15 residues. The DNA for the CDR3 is TGCGCCAGCAGCCTCGAGGGACAGGGGAATTCTCCCCAGCATTTT. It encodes CASSLEGQGNSPQHF.

The CDR3 nucleotides are TGTGCCAGCAGCCCGCCAGGTCTCCACGAGCAGTACTTC. Its translation is CASSPPGLHEQYF. This sequence joins TRBV7-3 and TRBJ2-7; D is ambiguous. The germline CDR1 and CDR2 sequences are SGHTA and FQGTGA. Trimming shortened V by 5 bases and J by 5 bases, and 13 bases separated the two germline ends. This CDR3 region has 13 residues.

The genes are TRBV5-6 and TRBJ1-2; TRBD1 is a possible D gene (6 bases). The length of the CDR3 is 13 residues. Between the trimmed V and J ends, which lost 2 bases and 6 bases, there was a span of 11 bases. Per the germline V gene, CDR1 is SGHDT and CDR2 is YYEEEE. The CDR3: CASSLPGHDGYTF. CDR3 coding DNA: TGTGCCAGCAGCTTACCGGGACATGATGGCTACACCTTC.

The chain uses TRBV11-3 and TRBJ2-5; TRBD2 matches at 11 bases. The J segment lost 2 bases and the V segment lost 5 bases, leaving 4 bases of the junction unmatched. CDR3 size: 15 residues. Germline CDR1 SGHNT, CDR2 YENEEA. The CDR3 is CASSPGTSGQETQYF. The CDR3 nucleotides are TGTGCCAGCAGCCCTGGGACTAGCGGACAAGAGACCCAGTACTTC. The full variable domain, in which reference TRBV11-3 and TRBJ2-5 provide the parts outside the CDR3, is EAGVVQSPRYKIIEKKQPVAFWCNPISGHNTLYWYLQNLGQGPELLIRYENEEAVDDSQLPKDRFSAERLKGVDSTLKIQPAELGDSAVYLCASSPGTSGQETQYFGPGTRLLVL.

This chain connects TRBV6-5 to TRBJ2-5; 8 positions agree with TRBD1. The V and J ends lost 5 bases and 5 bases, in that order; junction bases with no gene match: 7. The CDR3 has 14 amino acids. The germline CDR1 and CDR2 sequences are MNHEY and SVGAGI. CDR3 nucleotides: TGTGCCAGCAGTCCAGACAGGGGACGGGAGACCCAGTACTTC. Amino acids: CASSPDRGRETQYF.

CDR3 in DNA: TGTGCCAGCAGCCGCGCTCGGGCTAGCTGGAACACCGGGGAGCTGTTTTTT. Amino acid sequence: CASSRARASWNTGELFF. The chain uses TRBV7-8 and TRBJ2-2, with a weak D call TRBD2 (5 bases). The CDR3 runs to 17 residues. Germline values: CDR1 SGHVS, CDR2 FQNEAQ. V dropped 5 bases and J dropped 1 base, with 17 bases sitting between them.

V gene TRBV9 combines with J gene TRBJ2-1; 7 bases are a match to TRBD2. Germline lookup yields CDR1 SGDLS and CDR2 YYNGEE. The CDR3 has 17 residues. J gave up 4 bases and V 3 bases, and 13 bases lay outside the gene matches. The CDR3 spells CASSAGRWDYPYNEQFF. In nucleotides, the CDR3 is TGTGCCAGCAGCGCAGGACGGTGGGACTACCCATACAATGAGCAGTTCTTC.

In nucleotides, the CDR3 is TGTGCCAGCAGTGACCGAGCGGGCGGTTACCAAGAGACCCAGTACTTC. This sequence encodes CASSDRAGGYQETQYF. V and J are TRBV2 and TRBJ2-5; D may be TRBD2 (6 bases). Germline V CDR1 and CDR2: SNHLY, FYNNEI. Trimming removed 3 bases from V and 0 bases from J, with 14 bases in between. The CDR3 length is 16 residues.

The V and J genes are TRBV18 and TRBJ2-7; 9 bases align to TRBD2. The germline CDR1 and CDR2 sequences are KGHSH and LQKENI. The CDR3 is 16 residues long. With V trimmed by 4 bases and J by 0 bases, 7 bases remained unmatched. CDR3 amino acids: CASSLFTSGYSYEQYF. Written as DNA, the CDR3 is TGTGCCAGCTCACTATTCACTAGCGGGTACTCCTACGAGCAGTACTTC.

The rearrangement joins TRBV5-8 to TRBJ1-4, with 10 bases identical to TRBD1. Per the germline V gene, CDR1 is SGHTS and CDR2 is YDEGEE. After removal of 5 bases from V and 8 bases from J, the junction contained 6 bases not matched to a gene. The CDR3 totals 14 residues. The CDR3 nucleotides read TGTGCCAGCAGTTGGGACAGGGGTAGCGAAAAACTGTTTTTT. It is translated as CASSWDRGSEKLFF.

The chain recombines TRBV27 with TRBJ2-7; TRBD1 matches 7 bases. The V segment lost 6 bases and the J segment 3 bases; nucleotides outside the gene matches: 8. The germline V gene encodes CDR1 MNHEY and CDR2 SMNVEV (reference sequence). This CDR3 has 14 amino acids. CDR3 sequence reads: CASSPRDSHYEQYF. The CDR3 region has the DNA TGTGCCAGCAGCCCCCGGGACAGTCACTACGAGCAGTACTTC.

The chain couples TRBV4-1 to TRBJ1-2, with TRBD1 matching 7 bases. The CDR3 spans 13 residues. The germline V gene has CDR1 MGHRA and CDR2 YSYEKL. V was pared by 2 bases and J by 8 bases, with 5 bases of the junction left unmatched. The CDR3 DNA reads TGCGCCAGCAGCCAAACAGGGGTGAGGGGCTACACCTTC. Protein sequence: CASSQTGVRGYTF.

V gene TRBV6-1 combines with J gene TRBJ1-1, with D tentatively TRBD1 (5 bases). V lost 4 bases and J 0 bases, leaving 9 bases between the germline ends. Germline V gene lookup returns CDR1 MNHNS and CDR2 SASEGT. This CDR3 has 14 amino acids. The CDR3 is CASSVLGLNTEAFF. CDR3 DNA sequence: TGTGCCAGCAGTGTTTTGGGGCTGAACACTGAAGCTTTCTTT.

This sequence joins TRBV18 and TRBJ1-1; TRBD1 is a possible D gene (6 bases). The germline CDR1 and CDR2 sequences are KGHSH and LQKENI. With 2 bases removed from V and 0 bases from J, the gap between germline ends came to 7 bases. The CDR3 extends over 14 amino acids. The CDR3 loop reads CASSPSGVNTEAFF. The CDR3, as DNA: TGTGCCAGCTCACCATCAGGGGTGAACACTGAAGCTTTCTTT.

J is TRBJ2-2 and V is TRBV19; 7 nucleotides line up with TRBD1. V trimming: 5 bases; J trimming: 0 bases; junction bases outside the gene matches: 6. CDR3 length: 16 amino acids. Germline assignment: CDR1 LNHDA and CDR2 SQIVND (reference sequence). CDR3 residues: CASSHLGQSNTGELFF. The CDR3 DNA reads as TGTGCCAGTAGTCACCTGGGACAGTCGAACACCGGGGAGCTGTTTTTT.

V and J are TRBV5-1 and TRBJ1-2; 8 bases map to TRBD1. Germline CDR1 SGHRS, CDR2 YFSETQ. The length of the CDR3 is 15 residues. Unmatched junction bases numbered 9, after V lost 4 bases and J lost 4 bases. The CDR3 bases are TGCGCCAGCAGCCTAAATTCCGGGACAGGCTATGGCTACACCTTC. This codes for CASSLNSGTGYGYTF.

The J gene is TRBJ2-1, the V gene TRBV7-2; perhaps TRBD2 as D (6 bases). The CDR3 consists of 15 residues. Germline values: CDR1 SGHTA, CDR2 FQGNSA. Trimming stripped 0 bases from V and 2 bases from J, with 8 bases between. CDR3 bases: TGTGCCAGCAGCTTAGCTCGGGGGACCTACAATGAGCAGTTCTTC. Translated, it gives CASSLARGTYNEQFF.